A single sample is the source of the 29 T cell receptor beta chains below, sequenced in a study of blood T cell repertoires in COVID-19 (dated by TCRdb to between 2020 and 2021). Library creation used the immunoSEQ multiplex PCR assay. This is the immuneACCESS table as TCRdb keeps it, with only in-frame sequences that have V and J called. A part of the clones is gone; compared with another copy, unresolved V genes explain less than half, and the rest is unexplained. The table for this sample lists fewer than 300,000 clones; 90% of them were counted only once. The top ten clones comprise 0.9% to 1.2% of the sample. The source material was PBMCs or T cells enriched from blood (not recorded which). The receptors shown here come from a woman in her thirties who had recovered from COVID-19.

The rearrangement joins TRBV29-1 to TRBJ2-3; the D gene is possibly TRBD1 (5 bases). The CDR3 runs 11 residues. Between the trimmed V and J ends, which lost 7 bases and 5 bases, there was a span of 10 bases. CDR1 and CDR2 (germline): SQVTM, ANQGSEA. The CDR3 region has the DNA TGCAGCGATCGAAGGGGAGATACGCAGTATTTT. Its translation is CSDRRGDTQYF.

The chain joins TRBV5-1 to TRBJ1-1; the D gene is possibly TRBD1 (5 bases). The CDR3 has 14 residues. In germline, CDR1 is SGHRS, CDR2 YFSETQ. Trimming took 0 bases from V and 1 from J, leaving 7 bases between them. The CDR3 region has the DNA TGCGCCAGCAGCTTGGAAGGGGAGAACACTGAAGCTTTCTTT. Translated: CASSLEGENTEAFF.

The chain links TRBV4-1 to TRBJ2-5; D not resolved. From germline, CDR1 is MGHRA and CDR2 YSYEKL. CDR3 size: 15 residues. V gave up 0 bases and J gave up 5 bases, with 13 bases separating them. The CDR3 sequence is CASSQEPRSRETQYF. As DNA, the CDR3 is TGCGCCAGCAGCCAAGAGCCCCGGTCCCGGGAGACCCAGTACTTC.

The J gene is TRBJ2-1, the V gene TRBV7-9; TRBD2 agrees at 8 bases. CDR1 SEHNR and CDR2 FQNEAQ come from the germline V gene (reference sequence). V was clipped by 5 bases and J by 6 bases; unmatched bases: 15. This CDR3 contains 17 residues. DNA for the CDR3: TGTGCCAGCAGCCCACCGGGAGGGCTAGCGGTCATCAATGAGCAGTTCTTC. Translated: CASSPPGGLAVINEQFF.

The rearrangement uses TRBV3-1 (or the pseudogene TRBV3-2) and TRBJ2-1, with D perhaps TRBD2 (6 bases). The CDR3 is 15 amino acids. Germline values: CDR1 LGHDT, CDR2 YNNKEL (reference sequence). V was shortened by 4 bases and J by 6 bases, with 16 bases between the two germline ends. In DNA form, the CDR3 reads TGTGCCAGCAGCCGAGCCGGGACTCCAGGCAATGAGCAGTTCTTC. Translated: CASSRAGTPGNEQFF.

This chain links TRBV9 with TRBJ2-1; D possibly corresponds to TRBD2 (6 bases). Deletions cut 0 bases from V and 2 bases from J, with 6 bases between. The CDR3 totals 14 residues. Looked up from germline, CDR1 is SGDLS and CDR2 is YYNGEE. The CDR3 DNA follows: TGTGCCAGCAGCGTAGGGAGGGCCTACAATGAGCAGTTCTTC. Translating gives CASSVGRAYNEQFF.

The gene calls are TRBV7-3 and TRBJ2-5; D possibly corresponds to TRBD2 (6 bases). The CDR3 sequence is 16 residues long. Trimming stripped 5 bases from V and 4 bases from J, with 20 bases between. Germline V gene lookup returns CDR1 SGHTA and CDR2 FQGTGA. CDR3 region: CASSLRGRGTLETQYF. The CDR3, as DNA: TGTGCCAGCAGCCTTCGGGGACGGGGGACCCTAGAGACCCAGTACTTC.

This sequence joins TRBV2 and TRBJ2-3; TRBD2 matches 8 bases. Trimming removed 1 base from V and 5 bases from J; junction bases left unmatched: 8. The CDR3 loop spans 16 amino acids. The germline gives CDR1 SNHLY, CDR2 FYNNEI. For the CDR3, the DNA is TGTGCCAGCAGTGAAGAAGCGGGAGAAGGATTAGATACGCAGTATTTT. Translated: CASSEEAGEGLDTQYF.

The chain has TRBV2 and TRBJ1-5; D not resolved. With 3 bases removed from V and 0 bases from J, the gap between germline ends came to 9 bases. Germline CDR1 and CDR2: SNHLY and FYNNEI. The CDR3 sequence is 15 residues long. The CDR3 bases are TGTGCCAGCAGTGAGCGCCCTTATAGCAATCAGCCCCAGCATTTT. This encodes CASSERPYSNQPQHF. The full variable domain, rest sourced from reference TRBV2 and TRBJ1-5, is EPEVTQTPSHQVTQMGQEVILRCVPISNHLYFYWYRQILGQKVEFLVSFYNNEISEKSEIFDDQFSVERPDGSNFTLKIRSTKLEDSAMYFCASSERPYSNQPQHFGDGTRLSIL.

The chain carries TRBV7-2 and TRBJ2-3, with a possible D match to TRBD2 (6 bases). V shed 7 bases and J shed 6 bases, with 17 bases lying between them. Germline CDR1 SGHTA, CDR2 FQGNSA. CDR3 size: 14 residues. The CDR3: CASTHVGGRDTQYF. The CDR3 DNA reads as TGTGCCAGCACCCACGTGGGTGGGAGGGATACGCAGTATTTT.

The rearrangement links TRBV18 to TRBJ1-1; 7 bases map to TRBD1. The V and J ends lost 3 bases and 5 bases, in that order; junction bases with no gene match: 3. The CDR3 runs 13 residues. CDR1 and CDR2 from the germline V gene are KGHSH and LQKENI. The CDR3 sequence is CASSPNRGTEAFF. The CDR3 region has the DNA TGTGCCAGCTCACCGAACAGGGGTACTGAAGCTTTCTTT.

The V call is TRBV6-2 or TRBV6-3, the J call TRBJ2-7, with D possibly TRBD1 on 6 matching bases. This CDR3 spans 14 amino acids. The V gene lost 0 bases and the J gene lost 0 bases, with 6 bases spanning the gap. Germline lookup yields CDR1 MNHEY and CDR2 SVGEGT. CDR3 in amino acids: CASSYSQGSYEQYF. CDR3 coding DNA: TGTGCCAGCAGTTACTCACAGGGCTCCTACGAGCAGTACTTC.

V and J are TRBV11-2 and TRBJ2-1; 8 nucleotides line up with TRBD2. Per the germline V gene, CDR1 is SGHAT and CDR2 is FQNNGV. This CDR3 is 14 amino acids long. Trimming removed 5 bases from V and 8 bases from J; junction bases left unmatched: 8. The CDR3 region is CASSPRLASYEQFF. CDR3 sequence (DNA): TGTGCCAGCAGCCCGAGACTAGCGAGCTATGAGCAGTTCTTC.

The CDR3 region is CASSLAGVDTEAFF. The CDR3 DNA is TGTGCCAGCAGTTTAGCAGGGGTAGACACTGAAGCTTTCTTT. The chain uses TRBV28 and TRBJ1-1; TRBD1 might be the D (6 bases). This CDR3 has 14 amino acids. CDR1 and CDR2 (germline): MDHEN, SYDVKM. The ends were cut back, 2 bases at V and 3 bases at J, with 10 bases in the middle.

The rearrangement joins TRBV5-1 to TRBJ2-3; D might be TRBD2 (6 bases). Trimming cost V 0 bases and J 4 bases, with 12 bases left between them. Germline V gene lookup returns CDR1 SGHRS and CDR2 YFSETQ. This CDR3 is built from 15 residues. The CDR3 sequence is CASSLDVAEADTQYF. The CDR3 DNA reads TGCGCCAGCAGCTTGGATGTAGCGGAAGCAGATACGCAGTATTTT.

The CDR3 DNA reads as TGTGCCAGCAGCTTTACCGGGACTACCATGAATGAGCAGTTCTTC. This sequence encodes CASSFTGTTMNEQFF. The V and J genes are TRBV5-4 and TRBJ2-1; TRBD2 aligns across 7 bases. The ends lost 2 bases at V and 7 bases at J; junction bases unmatched: 9. This CDR3 is built from 15 residues. Germline CDR1 is SGHNT and CDR2 is YYREEE (reference sequence). The full variable domain, rest sourced from reference TRBV5-4 and TRBJ2-1, is ETGVTQSPTHLIKTRGQQVTLRCSSQSGHNTVSWYQQALGQGPQFIFQYYREEENGRGNFPPRFSGLQFPNYSSELNVNALELDDSALYLCASSFTGTTMNEQFFGPGTRLTVL.

To note about this clone: This CDR3 is also generated by other DNA sequences in the sample. Here the CDR3 DNA reads TGTGCCAGCAGCCAGCGGGAGGGGGCCTACGAGCAGTACTTC. This gives the protein CASSQREGAYEQYF. The chain uses TRBV5-5 and TRBJ2-7; 10 bases agree with TRBD2. This CDR3 is 14 amino acids long. The germline V gene encodes CDR1 SGHKS and CDR2 YYEKEE (reference sequence). The V and J ends lost 4 bases and 2 bases, in that order; junction bases with no gene match: 3.

The V and J genes are TRBV28 and TRBJ2-1, with D possibly matching TRBD2 (6 bases). Germline V gene lookup returns CDR1 MDHEN and CDR2 SYDVKM. V shed 2 bases and J shed 5 bases, with 10 bases lying between them. The CDR3 is 14 residues long. The CDR3 spells CASSLGTSHNEQFF. Here the CDR3 DNA reads TGTGCCAGCAGTTTAGGGACTTCTCACAATGAGCAGTTCTTC.

This chain uses TRBV30 with TRBJ2-5; 14 bases match TRBD2. The J segment lost 3 bases and the V segment lost 3 bases, leaving 3 bases of the junction unmatched. The CDR3 has 15 amino acids. In germline, CDR1 is GTSNPN, CDR2 SVGIG (reference sequence). CDR3 protein: CAWRWGLAGEETQYF. Here the CDR3 DNA reads TGTGCCTGGAGGTGGGGACTAGCGGGAGAAGAGACCCAGTACTTC.

This clone was detected only once. The rearrangement links TRBV7-2 to TRBJ1-2, with TRBD1 as a possible D gene (6 bases). The germline V gene has CDR1 SGHTA and CDR2 FQGNSA. CDR3 length: 15 residues. Trimming took off 6 bases at V and 1 base at J, with 15 bases between the two ends. The DNA of the CDR3 is TGTGCCAGCAGTCCTACCCAACAGGGTAACTATGGCTACACCTTC. Translating it yields CASSPTQQGNYGYTF.

This clone was picked up one time. The V gene is TRBV6-5, the J gene TRBJ2-1; 7 bases line up with TRBD2. Germline assignment: CDR1 MNHEY and CDR2 SVGAGI. This CDR3 region has 16 residues. V lost 1 base and J lost 1; bases outside the gene matches: 4. The CDR3 region is CASSYLSSGSYNEQFF. DNA of the CDR3: TGTGCCAGCAGTTACTTGTCTAGCGGTTCCTACAATGAGCAGTTCTTC.

The V gene is TRBV4-3, the J gene TRBJ1-5; D unresolved. In germline, CDR1 is LGHNA, CDR2 YSLEER. Deletions cut 0 bases from V and 7 bases from J, with 16 bases between. The CDR3 runs to 16 residues. CDR3: CASSQDGGLRKQPQHF. Here the CDR3 DNA reads TGCGCCAGCAGCCAAGATGGAGGATTGCGGAAACAGCCCCAGCATTTT.

This sequence joins TRBV7-2 and TRBJ2-1; the match to TRBD2 covers 9 bases. V gave up 5 bases and J gave up 2 bases; unmatched junction bases: 7. The CDR3 covers 16 residues. CDR1 and CDR2 from the germline V gene are SGHTA and FQGNSA. The CDR3 loop is CASSPLRGRAYNEQFF. The CDR3 bases are TGTGCCAGCAGCCCCCTCCGCGGGAGGGCCTACAATGAGCAGTTCTTC.

This sequence joins TRBV13 and TRBJ1-1, with D perhaps matching TRBD1 (6 bases). Trimming pared 4 bases from V and 3 bases from J, leaving 18 bases between. The CDR3 consists of 16 residues. Germline CDR1 is PRHDT and CDR2 is FYEKMQ (reference sequence). The CDR3 DNA follows: TGTGCCAGCAGCTCGGCGGGGGCGCGAGAATACACTGAAGCTTTCTTT. Residues: CASSSAGAREYTEAFF.

V gene TRBV7-3 combines with J gene TRBJ1-1; perhaps TRBD1 as D (5 bases). The germline V and J ends were trimmed by 5 bases and 2 bases, with 12 bases remaining between them. The CDR3 length is 14 residues. Germline CDR1 SGHTA, CDR2 FQGTGA. The CDR3 DNA follows: TGTGCCAGCAGCCAGGAGGGACTAAACACTGAAGCTTTCTTT. Translating gives CASSQEGLNTEAFF.

The chain has TRBV29-1 and TRBJ1-2; D is perhaps TRBD1 (6 bases). Germline values: CDR1 SQVTM, CDR2 ANQGSEA. This CDR3 contains 11 residues. V lost 6 bases and J lost 6, with 11 bases in between. CDR3 sequence reads: CSVVNRDGYTF. The CDR3 DNA is TGCAGCGTCGTAAACAGGGATGGCTACACCTTC.

V usage is TRBV27 and J usage is TRBJ2-3; D is perhaps TRBD2 (5 bases). The V gene lost 5 bases and the J gene lost 0 bases, with 18 bases spanning the gap. The CDR3 has 17 amino acids. The germline V gene encodes CDR1 MNHEY and CDR2 SMNVEV (reference sequence). The CDR3 nucleotides read TGTGCCAGCAGTGAGACCGCCCGGACTCGAAGCACAGATACGCAGTATTTT. As protein: CASSETARTRSTDTQYF.

The chain links TRBV30 to TRBJ2-5; D gene unclear. V shed 4 bases and J shed 0 bases, with 3 bases lying between them. The CDR3 spans 11 residues. CDR1 is GTSNPN and CDR2 is SVGIG in the germline V gene (reference sequence). Here the CDR3 DNA reads TGTGCCTGGAACAACCAAGAGACCCAGTACTTC. Translated, it gives CAWNNQETQYF.

The J gene is TRBJ1-3, the V gene TRBV10-3; TRBD1 matches at 7 bases. CDR1 and CDR2 from the germline V gene are ENHRY and SYGVKD. CDR3 length: 14 residues. The V and J ends lost 4 bases and 6 bases, in that order; junction bases with no gene match: 6. The CDR3 DNA follows: TGTGCCATCAGTGGACAGGGAGGTGAAAACACCATATATTTT. It yields the protein CAISGQGGENTIYF.